The entry that follows covers one TCR beta chain sequence. This clone's antigen is unknown. Per-base qualities were not stored, and no clone one base away is much larger. The data originate from a study of cytomegalovirus exposure and HLA in healthy donors (dated by TCRdb to about 2017). With regard to the full study: An earlier analysis of several hundred of the donors reported roughly 300 Gb of sequence data and 100 million to 140 million unique TCR beta sequences from roughly 200 million T cells. Donor age, sex, ethnicity and CMV serostatus were compiled alongside the repertoire data. Roughly five DR-DQ haplotypes were handled as single units for association and clustering, since linkage in the cohort was strong. On average, around 240,000 unique TCR beta nucleotide sequences were sequenced per donor among a few hundred genotyped donors of the cohort, with roughly 18% of those sequences being non-productive. Among the roughly 400 genotyped donors, roughly 80% belonged to the genetic ancestry cluster associated with self-reported Caucasian donors. The T cell repertoires of roughly 660 subjects were profiled by immunosequencing and related to cytomegalovirus serostatus. To predict cytomegalovirus infection status, the study combined high-throughput TCR immunosequencing, statistical association of individual TCRs with disease status, and machine learning. In a later analysis, previously published TCR beta repertoires from several hundred donors were re-analyzed and high-resolution HLA genotyping was added so that TCR occurrence patterns could be studied. The later analysis used no new phenotypic data to find candidate immune exposures, relying instead on TCR beta sequences and their occurrence across donors. A separate validation cohort of roughly 120 different subjects was used in addition to the approximately 610-subject first cohort. Both class I and class II loci were covered by HLA typing, at four-digit resolution. The study aimed to test whether signatures of past pathogen exposure could be identified by cataloging public T cell receptors. An early release that covered more than 550 HLA-typed donors contained 250 to 350 gigabases of sequencing data and tens of millions of unique TCR sequences. Every repertoire in the discovery cohort had been generated on one and the same sequencing platform. An earlier analysis of 500 to 650 of the donors applied high-throughput TCR beta sequencing to assess whether each TCR beta V gene segment acted as functional or pseudogenic. The number of typed donors differed by locus: about 629-640 for A, B, C, DRB1 and DQB1; some 500 for DQA1; fewer than 610 for DPA1; and 400 to 480 for DPB1. In a later genetic analysis, genome-wide SNP genotypes for 398 of the 666 donors were used, and that subset was treated as a discovery cohort.

The germline V gene gives CDR1 as SGHRS and CDR2 as YFSETQ. At the junction V is shortened by 4 bases and J by 8 bases, with 21 bases in between. The cysteine opens and the phenylalanine closes a CDR3 of 15 amino acids. The DNA shown is the 45-base CDR3, in frame from base 1. Receptor amplification or capture employed the immunoSEQ multiplex PCR assay. A mixture of 60 forward primers for TCR Vbeta segments and 13 reverse primers for TCR Jbeta segments was used in the multiplex PCR. Amplification of the CDR3 region of rearranged TCR beta genes was performed with a multiplex PCR assay on genomic DNA. The amplified TCR beta libraries were sequenced on the Illumina HiSeq System as 87-base-pair reads. As for how the authors treated the data: In a later analysis, some 80 million unique TCR beta chains were counted across the approximately 640 repertoires, and about 9.9 million of these chains were shared by at least two donors. Raw reads were error-corrected and collapsed into unique sequences by a nearest-neighbor algorithm in which closely related sequences were merged to remove PCR and sequencing errors. V, D and J gene segments were assigned by aligning CDR3 sequences to IMGT reference sequences. For a sequence to be retained, at least a six-nucleotide match to both a V gene segment and a J gene segment was required. Rearrangements were called productive when the CDR3 lacked stop codons and stayed in frame with V and J; all others were non-productive. Following IMGT convention, CDR3 was defined as the stretch from the second conserved V-encoded cysteine to the conserved J-encoded phenylalanine. The earlier analysis of fewer than 750 of the donors excluded sequences that lacked an unambiguous match to a single V gene segment. In an earlier analysis of several hundred of the donors, a V segment was called functional when productive rearrangements were above 56.7%, and segregating when the standard deviation between donors exceeded 5%. A statistical classification framework was developed to diagnose cytomegalovirus status using the catalog of TCR beta chain sequences. A later analysis assigned V and J genes by comparing TCR nucleotide sequences with IMGT/GENE-DB human TR gene sequences. In a later analysis, CDR3 sequences and most-parsimonious VDJ recombination scenarios were assigned using the TCRdist pipeline. In a later analysis, each TCR beta chain was defined by its CDR3 amino acid sequence together with its V-gene family, and reads lacking a unique V-gene family were excluded. In a later analysis, 450 to 600 highly shared, low-generation-probability nucleotide sequences were removed to address suspected cross-contamination and a sequencing artifact. In a later analysis, a clonal expansion index for each public chain was calculated from normalized within-repertoire ranks of inferred template counts. A later analysis computed generation probabilities with a VDJ recombination model fitted to out-of-frame rearrangements, and checked the results against IGoR. In a later analysis, TCR-TCR, TCR-HLA and TCR-CMV co-occurrence was scored with hypergeometric tests, and a repertoire-size bias correction was applied to TCR pairs. A later analysis estimated false discovery rates by permuting HLA or CMV assignments 20 times. In a later analysis, co-occurring TCRs were grouped with DBSCAN, and TCRdist sequence similarity was added when clustering was performed within HLA-allele-positive subsets. For co-occurrence clustering, repertoires with fewer than 30,000 or more than 120,000 public chains were excluded, along with a handful of repertoires with anomalous nucleotide sharing. TCRdb stores this immuneACCESS table with in-frame sequences only. Part of the clones is absent; in the studies checked, under half of the shortfall reflects unresolved V genes, and no reason is known for the rest. The DNA was the basis for D and trimming; V, J and clone size are from that table. The sample includes around 100,000 clones, with around 60% observed a single time. Jointly, the top ten make up around 4% of the sample.

The cohort comprised some 680 healthy bone marrow donors. At the time of sampling, all cohort members were nominally healthy, though unrecorded immune exposures were likely present. The donor was CMV seropositive and was included in the group of 250 to 300 seropositive cohort members. A peripheral blood sample was collected from each donor, and TCR beta sequencing was performed on peripheral blood mononuclear cells. The Qiagen DNeasy Blood Extraction Kit was used to extract genomic DNA from the blood cell samples. General study outcomes and caveats: A total of about 180 TCR beta chains were listed by the study as associated with cytomegalovirus. This cohort had only TCR beta chains sequenced, and the lack of alpha or paired-chain data limited which features could be detected. Correlated functional status among segregating V segments might be attributable to linkage disequilibrium, but an unknown experimental factor could not be ruled out. The 87-base-pair reads could not distinguish some IMGT-functional V segments, including TRBV6-2 and TRBV6-3, so those segments were excluded. In both the original and validation cohorts, the classifier was reported to diagnose cytomegalovirus status with high specificity and sensitivity. In a later analysis, the rate of TCR association differed among HLA loci, with DRB1 alleles having the most associated TCRs and HLA-C alleles having the fewest. In a later genetic analysis, a missense DCLRE1C variant was associated with V-gene and J-gene trimming of TCR beta chains, and the association was replicated in an independent cohort. Immune exposure information for the cohort was limited to CMV serostatus. The earlier analysis of approximately 540 of the donors excluded about 16 rarely observed V segments, including chromosome 9 orphons, because counts were too low. Sequencing depth was assumed to be roughly uniform across donors in the presence/absence analyses, though that assumption may not hold. The authors suggested that the approach could potentially be extended to other disease states and immunological phenotypes. A further reported finding was that TCR beta sequences accurately predicted the HLA-A and HLA-B alleles for most subjects in the first cohort. A later genetic analysis reported fewer N-insertions in productive TCRs among donors in an Asian-associated ancestry cluster than the roughly 650-donor mean. Broadly in line with IMGT annotations, most TCR beta V segments showed up in productive rearrangements about 87% or about 30% of the time in an earlier analysis of 587 of the donors. Across donors, most TCR sequences were observed very rarely, whereas some public TCRs were present in many individuals. Most CMV-associated TCR beta chains appeared to be HLA-restricted in a later analysis, and the HLA associations seemed to be driven largely by CMV exposure. HLA typing was unavailable for some donors at each locus, so association tests used only the typed subset. When HLA alleles, especially DR and DQ, strongly co-occurred, TCR associations were difficult to assign to individual alleles. Specific HLA alleles were associated with 16,951 TCR beta sequences at a false discovery rate of 0.05 in a later analysis. In a later analysis, several top co-occurrence clusters were reported to appear linked to parvovirus B19, influenza, CMV and Epstein-Barr virus. A cluster of highly shared sequence variants was judged likely to be a technical artifact of the sequencing pipeline. In vitro tests confirmed that three of the cytomegalovirus-associated TCR beta chains recognize cytomegalovirus antigens. A later analysis found that HLA-associated TCR beta chains were more clonally expanded and had lower generation probabilities than equally common non-associated chains.

The sequence derives from a man aged 25-40 years in good health and CMV-seropositive. The rearrangement joined TRBV5-1 to TRBJ1-2; the D gene cannot be resolved reliably. Source material: PBMCs. The nucleotides read TGCGCCAGCAGCCCCGATAACCCCTTAGATTTCGGCTACACCTTC. Translated, it gives CASSPDNPLDFGYTF.